Below are 31 T cell receptor beta chains sequenced from a single sample in a study of blood T cells in healthy people across ages. Together with a sample-barcoded 5' primer, a J-beta primer mix was included in a second PCR lasting roughly 6 to 12 cycles. A single record per CDR3 protein comes from TCRdb applying MiXCR to the 5' RACE reads. Among around 710,000 distinct CDR3 sequences listed, approximately 39% were seen once. Sequencing used blood. Receptors originate from a woman in her sixties or seventies in good health.

In this sample, this clonotype turned up a few times. V is TRBV7-2 and J is TRBJ2-5; 8 bases align to TRBD1. The CDR3 spans 15 residues. J lost 4 bases, V lost 2 bases, and 6 bases had no gene match. Germline lookup yields CDR1 SGHTA and CDR2 FQGNSA. Written as DNA, the CDR3 is TGTGCCAGCAGCTTAAGGCCAGGGGGCAGAGAGACCCAGTACTTC. Amino acids: CASSLRPGGRETQYF.

The chain employs TRBV6-6 and TRBJ2-3; 9 nucleotides line up with TRBD1. Germline V gene lookup returns CDR1 MNHNY and CDR2 SVGAGI (reference sequence). V was pared by 7 bases and J by 9 bases, with 11 bases of the junction left unmatched. CDR3 length: 14 amino acids. For the CDR3, the DNA is TGTGCCAGCAAATACAGGGGGCGGGGAGAGACGCAGTATTTT. This translates into CASKYRGRGETQYF.

The V gene is TRBV20-1, the J gene TRBJ2-7; weak D call: TRBD2 (6 bases). Trimming cost V 3 bases and J 2 bases, with 20 bases left between them. This CDR3 region has 16 residues. Germline loops: CDR1 DFQATT, CDR2 SNEGSKA (reference sequence). CDR3 DNA: TGCAGTGCTAGTACCGCAAACCAAGCGGGCACCTACGAGCAGTACTTC. It translates to CSASTANQAGTYEQYF.

The DNA for the CDR3 is TGTGCCAGCAGTTTGGGCGGGGTCCACTACGAGCAGTACTTC. Protein: CASSLGGVHYEQYF. V is TRBV12-3 or TRBV12-4 and J is TRBJ2-7, with D perhaps TRBD2 (6 bases). V dropped 3 bases and J dropped 3 bases, with 12 bases sitting between them. The CDR3 is made up of 14 amino acids.

This clonotype was observed a handful of times. The J gene is TRBJ2-3, the V gene TRBV20-1, with D tentatively TRBD1 (6 bases). Looked up from germline, CDR1 is DFQATT and CDR2 is SNEGSKA (reference sequence). V lost 3 bases and J lost 4, with 14 bases in between. This CDR3 region has 14 residues. The DNA of the CDR3 is TGCAGTGCTAGTATCGCAGGGGCAGCAGATACGCAGTATTTT. It codes for CSASIAGAADTQYF.

The chain combines TRBV2 with TRBJ2-1; TRBD1 or TRBD2 may be the D gene (5 bases each). Germline V gene data show CDR1 as SNHLY and CDR2 as FYNNEI. Trimming cost V 3 bases and J 15 bases, with 15 bases left between them. The CDR3 has 12 amino acids. The CDR3 DNA reads as TGTGCCAGCAGTGATGGGGGACGAGCTCGGTTCTTC. Protein product: CASSDGGRARFF.

The chain employs TRBV7-2 and TRBJ2-5; D remains ambiguous. CDR3 size: 15 residues. Germline assignment: CDR1 SGHTA and CDR2 FQGNSA. The V and J ends lost 1 base and 0 bases respectively, with 9 bases between them. This CDR3 is CASSLGGSNQETQYF. CDR3 bases: TGTGCCAGCAGCTTAGGGGGATCTAACCAAGAGACCCAGTACTTC. Full variable domain (outside the CDR3, taken from reference TRBV7-2 and TRBJ2-5): GAGVSQSPSNKVTEKGKDVELRCDPISGHTALYWYRQSLGQGLEFLIYFQGNSAPDKSGLPSDRFSAERTGGSVSTLTIQRTQQEDSAVYLCASSLGGSNQETQYFGPGTRLLVL.

This clonotype was counted ten times or more. The CDR3 coding sequence is TGCAGCGTTGTCAAGGGTTTGACTAGCGGGAGGGGTGAGACCCAGTACTTC. Translation gives CSVVKGLTSGRGETQYF. This chain uses TRBV29-1 with TRBJ2-5, with 14 nucleotides matching TRBD2. With V trimmed by 4 bases and J by 5 bases, 12 bases remained unmatched. The CDR3 totals 17 residues. The germline V gene encodes CDR1 SQVTM and CDR2 ANQGSEA.

This clonotype has more than one count but fewer than ten. The genes are TRBV20-1 and TRBJ2-7; D remains unclear. The CDR3 consists of 13 residues. Looked up from germline, CDR1 is DFQATT and CDR2 is SNEGSKA (reference sequence). V was shortened by 1 base and J by 3 bases, with 10 bases between the two germline ends. CDR3 coding DNA: TGCAGTGCTAGAGGAGTCTCTAACTACGAGCAGTACTTC. This sequence encodes CSARGVSNYEQYF.

This chain uses TRBV18 with TRBJ2-3, with D uncertain. The CDR3 covers 14 residues. V was cut by 2 bases and J by 2 bases, with 8 bases left in between. The V gene's germline CDR1 is KGHSH and CDR2 LQKENI. CDR3 DNA: TGTGCCAGCTCACCAGAACTCCTCACAGATACGCAGTATTTT. Amino acids: CASSPELLTDTQYF.

The chain carries TRBV20-1 and TRBJ2-1; D possibly corresponds to TRBD1 (6 bases). The DNA matches TRBJ2-7 better at its end, which makes the J call doubtful. This CDR3 spans 15 amino acids. Germline CDR1 is DFQATT and CDR2 is SNEGSKA (reference sequence). In DNA, the CDR3 is TGCAGTGCTAGAGATCTAGGGGGTCCGTCCAATGAGCAGTACTTC. Protein: CSARDLGGPSNEQYF.

V gene TRBV6-2 or TRBV6-3 combines with J gene TRBJ2-7; the D gene is possibly TRBD1 (6 bases). CDR3 length: 14 residues. Germline-derived CDR1 and CDR2 are MNHEY and SVGEGT. V shed 6 bases and J shed 0 bases, with 12 bases lying between them. CDR3 nucleotide sequence: TGTGCCAGCAGCGCTTGGGGGCGCTCCTACGAGCAGTACTTC. Its translation is CASSAWGRSYEQYF.

This clonotype was recorded a few times. V and J are TRBV29-1 and TRBJ2-5, with D uncertain. Trimming took off 3 bases at V and 0 bases at J, with 5 bases between the two ends. The germline CDR1 and CDR2 sequences are SQVTM and ANQGSEA. The CDR3 has 12 amino acids. The CDR3 DNA follows: TGCAGCGTTGAGGCATACCAAGAGACCCAGTACTTC. As protein: CSVEAYQETQYF.

This clonotype came up once. The chain links TRBV3-1 to TRBJ2-7; 11 bases agree with TRBD2. This CDR3 spans 16 amino acids. Germline V CDR1 and CDR2: LGHDT, YNNKEL (reference sequence). Trimming at V came to 4 bases and at J to 3 bases, leaving 8 bases not matched to a gene. The CDR3 DNA is TGTGCCAGCAGCCGAACCGGGACTAGCGGACACTACGAGCAGTACTTC. Its translation: CASSRTGTSGHYEQYF.

The genes are TRBV7-9 and TRBJ2-5; unclear D gene. The CDR3 runs to 14 residues. Trimming shortened V by 4 bases and J by 6 bases, and 15 bases separated the two germline ends. Germline CDR1 reads SEHNR; CDR2 reads FQNEAQ (reference sequence). As DNA, the CDR3 is TGTGCCAGCAGCTCCAGATTGATGCAGAAGACCCAGTACTTC. Amino acid sequence: CASSSRLMQKTQYF.

The V call is TRBV2, the J call TRBJ1-2; 12 nucleotides line up with TRBD1. J lost 8 bases, V lost 5 bases, and 18 bases had no gene match. The V gene's germline CDR1 is SNHLY and CDR2 FYNNEI. The length of the CDR3 is 18 residues. The CDR3 bases are TGTGCCAGCAGTCGTACGACCGGGACAGGGGGCCCCTCTGGAGGCTACACCTTC. It specifies CASSRTTGTGGPSGGYTF.

This chain uses TRBV20-1 with TRBJ2-7; D gene ambiguous. The CDR3 runs to 18 residues. The V end was cut by 0 bases, the J end by 6 bases, with 27 bases between. From germline, CDR1 is DFQATT and CDR2 SNEGSKA (reference sequence). In nucleotides, the CDR3 is TGCAGTGCTAGAGATTTAGGTTTTCATGGGAACTTTCTCGGCGAGCAGTACTTC. It codes for CSARDLGFHGNFLGEQYF.

This clonotype was seen only a few times. V and J are TRBV20-1 and TRBJ2-3; TRBD1 aligns across 9 bases. V was clipped by 5 bases and J by 4 bases; unmatched bases: 4. CDR1 and CDR2 (germline): DFQATT, SNEGSKA (reference sequence). The CDR3 is 13 amino acids. The CDR3 sequence is CSASGTGPDTQYF. CDR3 coding DNA: TGCAGTGCTTCCGGGACAGGGCCAGATACGCAGTATTTT.

This clonotype turned up a few times. The chain employs TRBV7-9 and TRBJ1-2, with D possibly TRBD1 on 6 matching bases. The CDR3 has 20 amino acids. The ends were cut back, 1 base at V and 4 bases at J, with 28 bases in the middle. Germline CDR1 and CDR2: SEHNR and FQNEAQ (reference sequence). The chain's CDR3 is CASSLGSFLQNRVTFYGYTF. The CDR3, as DNA: TGTGCCAGCAGCTTAGGCTCTTTTCTTCAGAACAGGGTCACGTTCTATGGCTACACCTTC.

The chain combines TRBV10-3 with TRBJ2-7; 7 nucleotides align to TRBD1. Losses at the gene ends were 8 bases for V and 3 bases for J; bases not matched to a gene: 7. Germline V lookup: CDR1 ENHRY, CDR2 SYGVKD. The length of the CDR3 is 13 residues. The CDR3 DNA reads as TGTGCCATCGGAAACAGGGGATACTACGAGCAGTACTTC. This translates into CAIGNRGYYEQYF.

The chain uses TRBV7-2 and TRBJ2-7, with 7 bases aligning to TRBD2. J gave up 0 bases and V 1 base, and 12 bases lay outside the gene matches. The CDR3 runs 18 residues. CDR1 and CDR2 (germline): SGHTA, FQGNSA. The chain's CDR3 is CASSLVSLAEAPSYEQYF. Written as DNA, the CDR3 is TGTGCCAGCAGCTTAGTGTCTCTAGCGGAAGCACCCTCCTACGAGCAGTACTTC. The full variable domain, with the rest looked up from reference TRBV7-2 and TRBJ2-7, is GAGVSQSPSNKVTEKGKDVELRCDPISGHTALYWYRQSLGQGLEFLIYFQGNSAPDKSGLPSDRFSAERTGGSVSTLTIQRTQQEDSAVYLCASSLVSLAEAPSYEQYFGPGTRLTVT.

In DNA form, the CDR3 reads TGTGCCAGCAGCCAAGATCCCGGGCAAGAGACCCAGTACTTC. Its protein product is CASSQDPGQETQYF. The chain couples TRBV3-1 to TRBJ2-5; D unclear. Germline V gene lookup returns CDR1 LGHDT and CDR2 YNNKEL (reference sequence). This CDR3 has 14 amino acids. V dropped 0 bases and J dropped 2 bases, with 7 bases sitting between them.

CDR3 nucleotide sequence: TGTGCCAGCAGTGAAATTGCCAGGGGGCCCTACGAGCAGTACTTC. It encodes CASSEIARGPYEQYF. The chain recombines TRBV25-1 with TRBJ2-7, with TRBD1 identical over 8 bases. The ends lost 2 bases at V and 2 bases at J; junction bases unmatched: 5. Germline V gene lookup returns CDR1 MGHDK and CDR2 SYGVNS. This CDR3 is 15 amino acids long.

This clonotype appeared once. The chain has TRBV6-5 and TRBJ1-4, with TRBD1 as a possible D gene (6 bases). Germline CDR1 MNHEY, CDR2 SVGAGI. Trimming took off 6 bases at V and 0 bases at J, with 8 bases between the two ends. This CDR3 comprises 14 residues. CDR3 sequence: CASRGHTTNEKLFF. The DNA of the CDR3 is TGTGCCAGCAGGGGACACACAACTAATGAAAAACTGTTTTTT.

The J gene is TRBJ2-4, the V gene TRBV20-1, with 8 bases aligning to TRBD2. Matching the DNA end better, TRBJ2-5 makes the J call doubtful. The CDR3 has 13 residues. Germline lookup yields CDR1 DFQATT and CDR2 SNEGSKA (reference sequence). CDR3 DNA: TGCAGTGCTCCCGCTAGCGGGCAAGAGACCCAGTACTTC. This translates into CSAPASGQETQYF.

This clonotype has only a few counts. The chain is built from TRBV7-6 and TRBJ2-1; a weak D match, TRBD2 (5 bases). Germline V lookup: CDR1 SGHVS, CDR2 FNYEAQ. CDR3 length: 14 amino acids. The V end lost 3 bases, the J end lost 5 bases, and 11 bases lay between the germline ends. CDR3 bases: TGTGCCAGCAGCTTGAGCCTAGCAAACAATGAGCAGTTCTTC. Translated: CASSLSLANNEQFF.

This clonotype has only a few counts. The CDR3 region is CASSGGLAGAKDPYEQYF. The CDR3 DNA reads TGTGCCAGCTCGGGAGGACTAGCGGGAGCGAAAGACCCCTACGAGCAGTACTTC. The V and J genes are TRBV12-3 or TRBV12-4 and TRBJ2-5; 13 bases match TRBD2. The last part of the DNA fits TRBJ2-7 better; the J call may be wrong. The CDR3 has 18 amino acids.

The V gene is TRBV29-1, the J gene TRBJ2-2; a possible D gene is TRBD1 (6 bases). Trimming removed 4 bases from V and 4 bases from J, with 13 bases in between. The length of the CDR3 is 14 residues. CDR1 and CDR2 (germline): SQVTM, ANQGSEA. The CDR3 is CSVGAGVGTGELFF. CDR3 DNA: TGCAGCGTTGGGGCAGGGGTCGGCACCGGGGAGCTGTTTTTT.

This clonotype appeared a single time. The rearrangement joins TRBV12-3 or TRBV12-4 to TRBJ2-7; 8 positions agree with TRBD1. J lost 7 bases, V lost 2 bases, and 7 bases had no gene match. CDR3 length: 14 amino acids. The CDR3 loop is CASSLRTGQNEQYF. In DNA form, the CDR3 reads TGTGCCAGCAGTTTAAGGACAGGGCAAAATGAGCAGTACTTC.

The J gene is TRBJ2-7, the V gene TRBV7-8; no clear D gene. Germline loops: CDR1 SGHVS, CDR2 FQNEAQ. There are 13 residues in the CDR3. V was shortened by 5 bases and J by 3 bases, with 11 bases between the two germline ends. Here the CDR3 DNA reads TGTGCCAGCAGCGGCGGACGGATCTACGAGCAGTACTTC. Residues: CASSGGRIYEQYF.

The chain is built from TRBV3-1 and TRBJ1-5; tentatively, D is TRBD1 (5 bases). Germline-derived CDR1 and CDR2 are LGHDT and YNNKEL (reference sequence). Trimming shortened V by 5 bases and J by 11 bases, and 16 bases separated the two germline ends. This CDR3 spans 13 amino acids. The CDR3 loop reads CASSNRQSRAQHF. CDR3 coding DNA: TGTGCCAGCAGCAACCGACAGTCCCGGGCCCAGCATTTT.